This T cell receptor beta chain emerged from a study of blood T cell repertoires in COVID-19. Produced via immunoSEQ multiplex PCR; TCRdb's table is partial and in-frame only. The sample includes 68,000 or so clones, about 86% of them seen just once. The CDR3 loop spans 12 amino acids. Deletions cut 1 base from V and 5 bases from J, with 4 bases between. CDR1 is KGHDR, CDR2 SFDVKD, per germline. This clonotype was sampled from a man aged 50 or older with acute or convalescent COVID-19. The specimen sequenced was peripheral blood. The rearrangement joins TRBV24-1 to TRBJ2-5; no firm D call. CDR3 DNA sequence: TGTGCCACCAGTGATTTTTCGGAGACCCAGTACTTC. Its protein is CATSDFSETQYF.